This entry lists 26 T cell receptor beta chains sequenced from one sample in a study of human T cells and chemical hapten exposure. TCRdb itself ran the RACE reads through MiXCR, one entry per CDR3 protein. The sample records 350,000 or so distinct CDR3 sequences, approximately 6.3% being singletons. Time point meaning: patch test 1, 2 weeks after DPC sensitization. Treatment described: therapeutic diphenylcyclopropenone sensitization with weekly scalp DPC. Sample: whole blood, taken in connection with sensitization to the hapten diphenylcyclopropenone (DPC). The receptors here all came from a woman aged 18-35 years with alopecia areata. Some clones in this sample may be carry-over from other donors' samples.

In this sample, this clonotype turned up many times. This sequence joins TRBV29-1 and TRBJ1-3; no reliable D call. The germline V gene has CDR1 SQVTM and CDR2 ANQGSEA. The V end was cut by 6 bases, the J end by 4 bases, with 7 bases between. This CDR3 region has 11 residues. CDR3 bases: TGCAGCGTCCCCATCGGAAACACCATATATTTT. Translated, it gives CSVPIGNTIYF.

This chain connects TRBV12-3 or TRBV12-4 to TRBJ2-6, with unresolved D. The V end lost 5 bases, the J end lost 2 bases, and 7 bases lay between the germline ends. The CDR3 has 14 residues. In DNA form, the CDR3 reads TGTGCCAGCAGTCCCCTTACTGGGGCCAACGTCCTGACTTTC. Translated, it gives CASSPLTGANVLTF.

This clonotype was seen repeatedly, ten times or more. The V call is TRBV20-1, the J call TRBJ2-7, with 7 bases aligning to TRBD1. The CDR3 contains 17 residues. Trimming cost V 0 bases and J 2 bases; bases outside gene matches: 13. Germline assignment: CDR1 DFQATT and CDR2 SNEGSKA (reference sequence). Written as DNA, the CDR3 is TGCAGTGCTAGAGAGGCACAGGGGATACGGATAACCTACGAGCAGTACTTC. This encodes CSAREAQGIRITYEQYF.

Worth noting for this clonotype: A much larger clone sits a single nucleotide away, making a read error possible. This chain joins TRBV6-2 or TRBV6-3 and TRBJ1-1; D possibly corresponds to TRBD1 (5 bases). Germline-derived CDR1 and CDR2 are MNHEY and SVGEGT. The CDR3 covers 13 residues. The CDR3 nucleotides read TGTGCCAGCAGTTATCTGGGAGGGACTGAAGCTTCCTTT. Amino acid sequence: CASSYLGGTEASF.

This clonotype was counted a few times. The chain combines TRBV3-1 with TRBJ2-7, with TRBD2 matching over 11 bases. From germline, CDR1 is LGHDT and CDR2 YNNKEL (reference sequence). Trimming cost V 2 bases and J 3 bases; bases outside gene matches: 3. The CDR3 covers 15 residues. For the CDR3, the DNA is TGTGCCAGCAGCCAATGGACTAGCGGGTACTACGAGCAGTACTTC. Translated: CASSQWTSGYYEQYF.

Many counts were recorded for this clonotype. The DNA of the CDR3 is TGCAGTGCCCGGGGACTGCTCTACGAGCAGTACTTC. It is translated as CSARGLLYEQYF. The chain joins TRBV20-1 to TRBJ2-7; a possible D gene is TRBD2 (6 bases). Trimming took off 6 bases at V and 3 bases at J, with 12 bases between the two ends. The CDR3 loop spans 12 amino acids. Germline V CDR1 and CDR2: DFQATT, SNEGSKA (reference sequence).

This chain joins TRBV4-1 and TRBJ2-4; 11 bases line up with TRBD1. From germline, CDR1 is MGHRA and CDR2 YSYEKL. Unmatched junction bases numbered 5, after V lost 3 bases and J lost 7 bases. The CDR3 is made up of 15 amino acids. CDR3 sequence reads: CASSQRTGGGNIQYF. The CDR3 nucleotides are TGCGCCAGCAGCCAGAGGACAGGGGGCGGGAACATTCAGTACTTC.

The chain uses TRBV24-1 and TRBJ2-2; 8 bases line up with TRBD2. Per the germline V gene, CDR1 is KGHDR and CDR2 is SFDVKD. Trimming took 10 bases from V and 7 from J; bases not matched to a gene: 7. The CDR3 contains 13 residues. CDR3 sequence reads: CATRGGLDGELFF. CDR3 coding DNA: TGTGCCACACGGGGGGGCCTGGACGGGGAGCTGTTTTTT.

This clonotype was seen a handful of times. This chain uses TRBV3-1 with TRBJ1-1; 8 bases are shared with TRBD1. This CDR3 spans 14 amino acids. Germline V gene sequence: CDR1 LGHDT, CDR2 YNNKEL (reference sequence). The J segment lost 5 bases and the V segment lost 6 bases, leaving 8 bases of the junction unmatched. This CDR3 is CASSPDRGGTEAFF. The CDR3 DNA follows: TGTGCCAGCAGTCCAGACAGGGGTGGAACTGAAGCTTTCTTT.

The V call is TRBV12-3 or TRBV12-4, the J call TRBJ1-2; D not certain. V lost 2 bases and J lost 6, with 10 bases in between. This CDR3 has 13 amino acids. CDR3 sequence: CASSLLWADGYTF. The CDR3 coding sequence is TGTGCCAGCAGTTTATTGTGGGCAGATGGCTACACCTTC.

The V gene is TRBV27, the J gene TRBJ2-7, with D unclear. The germline CDR1 and CDR2 sequences are MNHEY and SMNVEV (reference sequence). Trimming removed 4 bases at V and 0 bases at J, with 22 bases between. The CDR3 has 18 amino acids. The CDR3, as DNA: TGTGCCAGCAGTTGGGCAGGTCCGCATCAATCGATCTCCTACGAGCAGTACTTC. Translated, it gives CASSWAGPHQSISYEQYF.

There are a few counts of this clonotype. The chain carries TRBV7-9 and TRBJ2-5, with 12 bases aligning to TRBD2. Germline V lookup: CDR1 SEHNR, CDR2 FQNEAQ (reference sequence). V trimming: 4 bases; J trimming: 0 bases; junction bases outside the gene matches: 3. The CDR3 covers 16 residues. The CDR3 coding sequence is TGTGCCAGCAGCTCCCGACTAGCGGGGGACCAAGAGACCCAGTACTTC. This encodes CASSSRLAGDQETQYF.

There are a few counts of this clonotype. The J gene is TRBJ1-3, the V gene TRBV12-3 or TRBV12-4; 7 bases are shared with TRBD1. This CDR3 spans 14 amino acids. Losses at the gene ends were 1 base for V and 8 bases for J; bases not matched to a gene: 5. The CDR3 coding sequence is TGTGCCAGCAGTTTAGGGCAGGGGGTGTACACCATATATTTT. It yields the protein CASSLGQGVYTIYF.

This clonotype was counted many times. The rearrangement uses TRBV25-1 and TRBJ1-1; TRBD1 aligns across 9 bases. CDR1 and CDR2 from the germline V gene are MGHDK and SYGVNS. The CDR3 sequence is 15 residues long. V gave up 5 bases and J gave up 3 bases; unmatched junction bases: 7. CDR3: CASSPSDRGDTEAFF. The CDR3 nucleotides read TGTGCCAGCAGTCCAAGTGACAGGGGGGACACTGAAGCTTTCTTT.

This clonotype was detected a few times. V is TRBV2 and J is TRBJ1-1; D gene ambiguous. The CDR3 sequence is 12 residues long. Germline CDR1 reads SNHLY; CDR2 reads FYNNEI. V lost 7 bases and J lost 1, with 7 bases in between. The CDR3 region is CASTSRNTEAFF. The CDR3 DNA reads as TGTGCCAGCACGTCCCGGAACACTGAAGCTTTCTTT.

This clonotype was found a few times. CDR3 DNA sequence: TGCAGCGTTGGGGGGAACGAAAAACTGTTTTTT. Residues: CSVGGNEKLFF. The chain combines TRBV29-1 with TRBJ1-4; D may be TRBD1 (5 bases). Germline assignment: CDR1 SQVTM and CDR2 ANQGSEA. V was trimmed by 4 bases and J by 8 bases, leaving 8 bases between them. This CDR3 region has 11 residues.

This clonotype was recorded at least ten times. This sequence joins TRBV2 and TRBJ2-2; no reliable D call. The V end lost 4 bases, the J end lost 10 bases, and 13 bases lay between the germline ends. Germline CDR1 and CDR2: SNHLY and FYNNEI. The CDR3 has 13 residues. The CDR3 bases are TGTGCCAGCAGTGTAAAAACAGCCTCGGAGCTGTTTTTT. Its protein is CASSVKTASELFF.

This clonotype was seen only a few times. The genes are TRBV20-1 and TRBJ1-1, with D maybe TRBD1 (5 bases). This CDR3 comprises 11 residues. Germline assignment: CDR1 DFQATT and CDR2 SNEGSKA (reference sequence). The CDR3 sequence is CRMGLNTEAFF. The CDR3 coding sequence is TGCAGGATGGGGCTGAACACTGAAGCTTTCTTT.

This CDR3 reads CASSQAWRTEAFF. The DNA of the CDR3 is TGTGCCAGCAGCCAAGCCTGGAGGACTGAAGCTTTCTTT. The V and J genes are TRBV14 and TRBJ1-1; D gene ambiguous. The CDR3 has 13 residues. V dropped 1 base and J dropped 5 bases, with 8 bases sitting between them. Germline-derived CDR1 and CDR2 are SGHDN and FVKESK.

The chain carries TRBV7-2 and TRBJ1-2, with D unclear. Trimming took 5 bases from V and 2 from J, leaving 15 bases between them. CDR3 size: 15 residues. Germline V CDR1 and CDR2: SGHTA, FQGNSA. The CDR3 bases are TGTGCCAGCAGCAATAGAGCAGGATCGAACTATGGCTACACCTTC. The encoded protein is CASSNRAGSNYGYTF. Combining the CDR3 with reference TRBV7-2 and TRBJ1-2 gives the whole variable domain GAGVSQSPSNKVTEKGKDVELRCDPISGHTALYWYRQSLGQGLEFLIYFQGNSAPDKSGLPSDRFSAERTGGSVSTLTIQRTQQEDSAVYLCASSNRAGSNYGYTFGSGTRLTVV.

This clonotype has ten or more counts. V and J are TRBV18 and TRBJ2-5; no firm D call. Looked up from germline, CDR1 is KGHSH and CDR2 is LQKENI. The CDR3 length is 11 residues. With 1 base removed from V and 6 bases from J, the gap between germline ends came to 3 bases. The CDR3 region is CASSPRKTQYF. The CDR3 nucleotides read TGTGCCAGCTCACCACGGAAGACCCAGTACTTC.

The V and J genes are TRBV7-9 and TRBJ1-6, with 9 positions matching TRBD1. J lost 8 bases, V lost 1 base, and 3 bases had no gene match. This CDR3 is built from 15 residues. CDR1 is SEHNR, CDR2 FQNEAQ, per germline (reference sequence). The CDR3, as DNA: TGTGCCAGCAGCTTAGGGGACAGGGCGGATTCACCCCTCCACTTT. Residues: CASSLGDRADSPLHF.

This clonotype was counted between two and nine times. V is TRBV4-3 and J is TRBJ2-7, with 8 bases identical to TRBD1. The CDR3 is 15 residues long. Per the germline V gene, CDR1 is LGHNA and CDR2 is YSLEER. Germline trimming cut 2 bases from V and 4 bases from J; bases unmatched to any gene: 7. The CDR3 DNA reads TGCGCCAGCAGCCAACTCGCAGGGGGCGGTTACGAGCAGTACTTC. Its translation: CASSQLAGGGYEQYF.

The chain has TRBV3-1 and TRBJ2-3; 14 nucleotides align to TRBD2. The V gene end was trimmed by 3 bases and the J gene end by 0 bases; junction bases not matched to a gene: 2. The CDR3 extends over 17 amino acids. Germline loops: CDR1 LGHDT, CDR2 YNNKEL (reference sequence). The CDR3 nucleotides read TGTGCCAGCAGCCAGGGACTAGCGGGGGTGAGCACAGATACGCAGTATTTT. This gives the protein CASSQGLAGVSTDTQYF.

This clonotype was seen many times. This chain uses TRBV3-1 with TRBJ2-2, with D possibly TRBD1 on 5 matching bases. The V end was cut by 3 bases, the J end by 4 bases, with 12 bases between. Germline CDR1 LGHDT, CDR2 YNNKEL (reference sequence). This CDR3 region has 15 residues. CDR3 in amino acids: CASSQHQGSTGELFF. The CDR3 region has the DNA TGTGCCAGCAGCCAGCATCAGGGAAGCACCGGGGAGCTGTTTTTT.

Ten or more counts support this clonotype. V is TRBV3-1 and J is TRBJ2-7, with TRBD1 matching over 8 bases. Germline CDR1 is LGHDT and CDR2 is YNNKEL (reference sequence). The CDR3 contains 14 residues. Trimming took 2 bases from V and 5 from J; bases not matched to a gene: 5. CDR3 nucleotide sequence: TGTGCCAGCAGCCAACTGGACAGGGCCCACGAGCAGTACTTC. It is translated as CASSQLDRAHEQYF.